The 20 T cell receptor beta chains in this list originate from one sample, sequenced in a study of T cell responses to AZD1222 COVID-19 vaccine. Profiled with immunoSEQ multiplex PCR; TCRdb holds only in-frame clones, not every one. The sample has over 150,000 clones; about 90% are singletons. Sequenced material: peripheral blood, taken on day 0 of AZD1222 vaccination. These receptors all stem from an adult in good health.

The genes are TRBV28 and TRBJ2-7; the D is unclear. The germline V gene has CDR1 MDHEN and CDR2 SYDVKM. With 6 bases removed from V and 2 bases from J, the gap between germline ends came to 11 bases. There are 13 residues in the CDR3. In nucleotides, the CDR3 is TGTGCCAGCAGCAGGTCCCCAGCCTACGAGCAGTACTTC. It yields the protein CASSRSPAYEQYF.

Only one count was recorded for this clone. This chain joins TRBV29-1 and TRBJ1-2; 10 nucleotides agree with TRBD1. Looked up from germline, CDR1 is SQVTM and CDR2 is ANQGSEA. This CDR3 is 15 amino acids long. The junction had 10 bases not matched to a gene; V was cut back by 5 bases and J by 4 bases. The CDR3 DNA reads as TGCAGCGTTCTTTTCTGGGACAGGGGAGGCTATGGCTACACCTTC. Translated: CSVLFWDRGGYGYTF.

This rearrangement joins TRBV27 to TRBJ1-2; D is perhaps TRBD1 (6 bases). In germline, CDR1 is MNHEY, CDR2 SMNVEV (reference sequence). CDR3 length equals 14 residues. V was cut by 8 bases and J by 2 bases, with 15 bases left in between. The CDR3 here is CASGSHRENYGYTF. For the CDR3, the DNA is TGTGCCAGCGGTTCCCACAGGGAAAACTATGGCTACACCTTC.

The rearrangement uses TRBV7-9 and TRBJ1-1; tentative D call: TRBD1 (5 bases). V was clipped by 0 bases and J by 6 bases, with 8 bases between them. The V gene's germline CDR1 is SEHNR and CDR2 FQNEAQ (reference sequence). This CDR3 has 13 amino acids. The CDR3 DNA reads TGTGCCAGCAGCTTAGCACAGGTTGCTGAAGCTTTCTTT. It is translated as CASSLAQVAEAFF.

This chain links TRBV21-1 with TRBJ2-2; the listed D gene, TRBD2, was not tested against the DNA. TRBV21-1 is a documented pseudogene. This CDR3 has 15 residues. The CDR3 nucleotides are TGTGCCAGCAGCACGGGCGGGAGCGTCACCGGGGAGCTGTTTTTT. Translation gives CASSTGGSVTGELFF.

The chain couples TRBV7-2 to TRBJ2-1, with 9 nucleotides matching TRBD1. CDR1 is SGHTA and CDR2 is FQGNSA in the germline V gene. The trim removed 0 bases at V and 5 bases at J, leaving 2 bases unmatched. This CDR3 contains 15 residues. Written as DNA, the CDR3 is TGTGCCAGCAGCTTAGCGGGACAGGGTCACAATGAGCAGTTCTTC. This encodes CASSLAGQGHNEQFF.

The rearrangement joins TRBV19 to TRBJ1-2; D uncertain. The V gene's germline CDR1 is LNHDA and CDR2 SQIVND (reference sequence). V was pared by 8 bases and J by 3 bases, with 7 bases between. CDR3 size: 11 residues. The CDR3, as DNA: TGTGCCAGTGCGGGCTACTATGGCTACACCTTC. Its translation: CASAGYYGYTF. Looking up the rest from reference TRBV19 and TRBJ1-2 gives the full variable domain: DGGITQSPKYLFRKEGQNVTLSCEQNLNHDAMYWYRQDPGQGLRLIYYSQIVNDFQKGDIAEGYSVSREKKESFPLTVTSAQKNPTAFYLCASAGYYGYTFGSGTRLTVV.

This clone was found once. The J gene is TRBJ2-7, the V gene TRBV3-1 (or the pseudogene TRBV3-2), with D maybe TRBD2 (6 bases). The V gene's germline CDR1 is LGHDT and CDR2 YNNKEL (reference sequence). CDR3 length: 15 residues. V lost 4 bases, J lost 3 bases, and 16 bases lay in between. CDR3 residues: CASSLRDSGVYEQYF. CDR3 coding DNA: TGTGCCAGCAGCCTACGGGACTCGGGGGTCTACGAGCAGTACTTC.

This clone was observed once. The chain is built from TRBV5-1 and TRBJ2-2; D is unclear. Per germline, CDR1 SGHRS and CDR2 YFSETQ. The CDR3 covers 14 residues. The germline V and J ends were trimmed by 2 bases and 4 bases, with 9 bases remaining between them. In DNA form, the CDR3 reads TGCGCCAGCAGCTTTGTTGGGGTCACCGGGGAGCTGTTTTTT. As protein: CASSFVGVTGELFF.

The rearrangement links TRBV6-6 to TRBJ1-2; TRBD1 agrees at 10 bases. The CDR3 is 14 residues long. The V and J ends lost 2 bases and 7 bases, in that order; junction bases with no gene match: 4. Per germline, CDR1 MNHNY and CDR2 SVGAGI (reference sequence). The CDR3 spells CASSYPTGGGGYTF. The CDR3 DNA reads TGTGCCAGCAGTTACCCGACAGGGGGCGGTGGCTACACCTTC.

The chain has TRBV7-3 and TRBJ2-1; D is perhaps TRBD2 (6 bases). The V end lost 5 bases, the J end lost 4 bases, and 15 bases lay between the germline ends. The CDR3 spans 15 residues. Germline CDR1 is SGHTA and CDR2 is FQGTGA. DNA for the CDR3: TGTGCCAGCAGCGTAGGTGGGGGGTCGTACAATGAGCAGTTCTTC. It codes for CASSVGGGSYNEQFF.

CDR3 in amino acids: CASSQAGGRAYEQYF. CDR3 bases: TGTGCCAGCAGCCAAGCGGGGGGCAGGGCCTACGAGCAGTACTTC. V gene TRBV3-1 (or the pseudogene TRBV3-2) combines with J gene TRBJ2-7; perhaps TRBD2 as D (7 bases). Germline V lookup: CDR1 LGHDT, CDR2 YNNKEL (reference sequence). This CDR3 region has 15 residues. Trimming stripped 1 base from V and 2 bases from J, with 12 bases between.

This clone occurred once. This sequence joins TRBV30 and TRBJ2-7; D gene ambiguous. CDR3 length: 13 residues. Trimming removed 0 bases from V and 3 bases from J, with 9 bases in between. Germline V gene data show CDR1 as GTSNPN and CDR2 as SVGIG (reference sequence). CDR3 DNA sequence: TGTGCCTGGAGTGTAGACCGATACTACGAGCAGTACTTC. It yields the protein CAWSVDRYYEQYF.

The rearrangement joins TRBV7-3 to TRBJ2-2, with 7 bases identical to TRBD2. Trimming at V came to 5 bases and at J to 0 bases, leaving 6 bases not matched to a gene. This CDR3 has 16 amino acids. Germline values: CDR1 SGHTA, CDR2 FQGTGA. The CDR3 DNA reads TGTGCCAGCAGCACTACTAGCGACTCGAACACCGGGGAGCTGTTTTTT. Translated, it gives CASSTTSDSNTGELFF.

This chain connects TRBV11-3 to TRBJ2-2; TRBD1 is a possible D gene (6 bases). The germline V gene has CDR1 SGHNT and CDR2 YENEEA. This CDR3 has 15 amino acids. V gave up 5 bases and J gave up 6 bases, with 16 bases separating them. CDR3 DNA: TGTGCCAGCAGCCTGACCAGGGGAAAAGCCGGGGAGCTGTTTTTT. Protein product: CASSLTRGKAGELFF.

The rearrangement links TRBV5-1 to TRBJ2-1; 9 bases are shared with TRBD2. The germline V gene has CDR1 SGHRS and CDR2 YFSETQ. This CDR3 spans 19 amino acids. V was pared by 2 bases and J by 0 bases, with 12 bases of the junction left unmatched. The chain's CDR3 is CASSFISGRLFGSYNEQFF. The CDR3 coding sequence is TGCGCCAGCAGCTTTATCAGCGGGAGGCTCTTTGGCTCCTACAATGAGCAGTTCTTC.

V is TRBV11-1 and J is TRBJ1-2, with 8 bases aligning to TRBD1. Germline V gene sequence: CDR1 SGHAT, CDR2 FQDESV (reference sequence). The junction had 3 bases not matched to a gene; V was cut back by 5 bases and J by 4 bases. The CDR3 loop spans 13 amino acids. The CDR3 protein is CASSRTGTYGYTF. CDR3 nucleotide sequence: TGTGCCAGCAGCCGGACAGGGACCTATGGCTACACCTTC.

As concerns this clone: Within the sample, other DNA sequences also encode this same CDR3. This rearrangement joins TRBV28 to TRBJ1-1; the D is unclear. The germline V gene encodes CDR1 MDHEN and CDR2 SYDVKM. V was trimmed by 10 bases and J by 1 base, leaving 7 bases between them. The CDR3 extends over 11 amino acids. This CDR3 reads CATEGNTEAFF. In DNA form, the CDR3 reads TGTGCCACCGAGGGGAACACTGAAGCTTTCTTT.

Written as DNA, the CDR3 is TGTGCCAGCTCACCAGGGCAGGGGGCGAACACTGAAGCTTTCTTT. Translating gives CASSPGQGANTEAFF. The gene calls are TRBV18 and TRBJ1-1, with TRBD1 identical over 8 bases. Per germline, CDR1 KGHSH and CDR2 LQKENI. The ends lost 2 bases at V and 1 base at J; junction bases unmatched: 3. The CDR3 sequence is 15 residues long.

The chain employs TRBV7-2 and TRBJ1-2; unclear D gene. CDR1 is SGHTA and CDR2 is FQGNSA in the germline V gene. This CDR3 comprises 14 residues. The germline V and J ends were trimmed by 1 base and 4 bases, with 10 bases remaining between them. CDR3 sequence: CASSLGYSGYGYTF. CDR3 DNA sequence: TGTGCCAGCAGCTTAGGTTATTCGGGCTATGGCTACACCTTC.